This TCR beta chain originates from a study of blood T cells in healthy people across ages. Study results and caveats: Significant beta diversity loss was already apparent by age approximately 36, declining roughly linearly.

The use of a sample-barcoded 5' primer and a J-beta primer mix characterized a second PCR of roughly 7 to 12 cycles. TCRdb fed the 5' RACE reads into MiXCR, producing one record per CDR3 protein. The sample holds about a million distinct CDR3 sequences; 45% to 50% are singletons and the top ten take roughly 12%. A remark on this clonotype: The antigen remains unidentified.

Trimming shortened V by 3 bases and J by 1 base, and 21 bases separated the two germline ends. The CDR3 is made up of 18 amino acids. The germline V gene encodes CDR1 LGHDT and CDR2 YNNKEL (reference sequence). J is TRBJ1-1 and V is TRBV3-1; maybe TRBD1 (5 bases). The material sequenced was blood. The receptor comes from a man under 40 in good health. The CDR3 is CASSHNPWETARNTEAFF. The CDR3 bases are TGTGCCAGCAGCCACAACCCGTGGGAGACAGCTAGGAACACTGAAGCTTTCTTT.